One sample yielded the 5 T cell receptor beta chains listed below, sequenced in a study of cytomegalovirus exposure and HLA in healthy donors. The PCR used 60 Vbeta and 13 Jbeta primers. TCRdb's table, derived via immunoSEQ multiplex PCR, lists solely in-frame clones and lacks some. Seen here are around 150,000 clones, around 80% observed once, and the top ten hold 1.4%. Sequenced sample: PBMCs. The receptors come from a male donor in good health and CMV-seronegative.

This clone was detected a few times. In DNA form, the CDR3 reads TGTGCCAGCAGTGAAAGCGCAGGGGCAGATACGCAGTATTTT. Protein product: CASSESAGADTQYF. The gene calls are TRBV6-1 and TRBJ2-3, with a possible D match to TRBD1 (6 bases). Trimming pared 2 bases from V and 4 bases from J, leaving 10 bases between. There are 14 residues in the CDR3. Germline lookup yields CDR1 MNHNS and CDR2 SASEGT.

The CDR3 DNA reads TGTGCCAGCAGGCAACAGGGGACTAACTATGGCTACACCTTC. Its protein product is CASRQQGTNYGYTF. This chain connects TRBV6-1 to TRBJ1-2, with 7 bases that match TRBD1. Germline lookup yields CDR1 MNHNS and CDR2 SASEGT. There are 14 residues in the CDR3. V shed 6 bases, J shed 0 bases, and the junction held 4 bases outside the gene matches.

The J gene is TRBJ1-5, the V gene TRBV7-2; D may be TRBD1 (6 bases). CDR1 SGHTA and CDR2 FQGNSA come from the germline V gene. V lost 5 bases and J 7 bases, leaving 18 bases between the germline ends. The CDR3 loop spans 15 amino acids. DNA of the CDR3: TGTGCCAGCAGCCCCAGCACAGGGTTTCGACAGCCCCAGCATTTT. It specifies CASSPSTGFRQPQHF.

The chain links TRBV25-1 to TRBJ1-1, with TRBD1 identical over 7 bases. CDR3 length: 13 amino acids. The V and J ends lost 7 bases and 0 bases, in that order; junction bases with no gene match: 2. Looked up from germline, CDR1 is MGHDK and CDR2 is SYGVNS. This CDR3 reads CASTTGVNTEAFF. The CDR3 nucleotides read TGTGCCAGCACAACAGGGGTGAACACTGAAGCTTTCTTT.

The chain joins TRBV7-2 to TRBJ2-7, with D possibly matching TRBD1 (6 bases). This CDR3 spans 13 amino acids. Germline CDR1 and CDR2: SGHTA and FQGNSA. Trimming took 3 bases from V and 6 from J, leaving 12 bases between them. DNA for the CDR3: TGTGCCAGCAGCTTGGACCCAGGGGCCGAGCAGTACTTC. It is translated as CASSLDPGAEQYF.